The following is a T cell receptor beta chain sequence with its context. This entry belongs to a study of blood T cell repertoires in COVID-19. The CDR3 is 12 residues long. Germline CDR1 and CDR2: SGHRS and YFSETQ. Trimming pared 5 bases from V and 1 base from J, leaving 4 bases between. The protocol was immunoSEQ multiplex PCR, while the TCRdb copy is restricted to in-frame clones and leaves out a portion. The sample lists 250,000 to 300,000 clones, 70% to 90% occurring once. The chain joins TRBV5-1 to TRBJ2-1, with D unresolved. The sample taken for sequencing was peripheral blood. The receptor was derived from a woman aged 25 to 39 with COVID-19, enrolled during active disease. CDR3 sequence: CASRESYNEQFF. The CDR3 coding sequence is TGCGCCAGCAGGGAGTCCTACAATGAGCAGTTCTTC.